The clone carrying this T cell receptor (beta chain) showed up just a few times. Its target is not known. The source of the sample is a study of beta chain features in type 1 diabetes. Sequencing targeted expressed TCRB transcripts, as all isolated RNA had been reverse transcribed. Roughly 3.4 million reads per sample on average were obtained from naive, central memory and regulatory T cell samples. Sequencing was performed with immunoSEQ multiplex PCR; in TCRdb, only in-frame clones are kept and a portion is missing. The sample carries around 310,000 clones, roughly 11% recorded once. A single heparinised blood sample, averaging around 0.11 L, was obtained per donor. Overall study findings and caveats: PCR might preferentially amplify shorter templates, equally in patients and controls. HLA influence on TCRB rearrangement stayed unresolved here.

The sample was naive CD4+ T cells from blood. The sequence was collected from a woman in her thirties in good health.

The CDR3 DNA is TGTGCCAGCTCACCAGGTCAGGGCAATGAGCAGTTCTTC. Translation gives CASSPGQGNEQFF. The rearrangement joins TRBV18 to TRBJ2-1; D is perhaps TRBD1 (5 bases). Trimming left V 2 bases short and J 6 bases short, with 8 bases between. Germline CDR1 is KGHSH and CDR2 is LQKENI. The CDR3 length is 13 residues.